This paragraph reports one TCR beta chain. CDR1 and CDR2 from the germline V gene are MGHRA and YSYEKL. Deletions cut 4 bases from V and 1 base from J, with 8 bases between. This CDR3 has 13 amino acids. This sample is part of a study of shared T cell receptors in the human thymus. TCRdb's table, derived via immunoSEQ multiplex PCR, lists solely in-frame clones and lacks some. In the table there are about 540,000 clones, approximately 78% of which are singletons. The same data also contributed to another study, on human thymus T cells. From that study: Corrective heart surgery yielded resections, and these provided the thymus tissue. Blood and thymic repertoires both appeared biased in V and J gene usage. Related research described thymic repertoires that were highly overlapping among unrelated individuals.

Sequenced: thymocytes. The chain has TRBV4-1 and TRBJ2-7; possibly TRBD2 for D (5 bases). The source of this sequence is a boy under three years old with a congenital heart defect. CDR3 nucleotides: TGCGCCAGCAGCCGAGGAGGTTCCTACGAGCAGTACTTC. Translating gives CASSRGGSYEQYF.